The clone carrying this T cell receptor beta chain was counted once. The data belong to a study of T cell responses to AZD1222 COVID-19 vaccine. The method was immunoSEQ multiplex PCR; TCRdb's version includes in-frame clones alone and lacks a portion of them. The table includes around 120,000 clones, more than 65% detected once. This clonotype originated in an adult who received the AZD1222 COVID-19 vaccine. The sequenced sample was peripheral blood, obtained 28 days after the second AZD1222 dose.

The CDR3 DNA reads TGCGCCAGCAGCTCCCAGGCGGGGGCGGAGACCCAGTACTTC. It is translated as CASSSQAGAETQYF. V usage is TRBV5-1 and J usage is TRBJ2-5; D may be TRBD2 (7 bases). Germline V lookup: CDR1 SGHRS, CDR2 YFSETQ. This CDR3 contains 14 residues. V was trimmed by 3 bases and J by 5 bases, leaving 14 bases between them. Drawing the rest from reference TRBV5-1 and TRBJ2-5, the complete variable domain is KAGVTQTPRYLIKTRGQQVTLSCSPISGHRSVSWYQQTPGQGLQFLFEYFSETQRNKGNFPGRFSGRQFSNSRSEMNVSTLELGDSALYLCASSSQAGAETQYFGPGTRLLVL.